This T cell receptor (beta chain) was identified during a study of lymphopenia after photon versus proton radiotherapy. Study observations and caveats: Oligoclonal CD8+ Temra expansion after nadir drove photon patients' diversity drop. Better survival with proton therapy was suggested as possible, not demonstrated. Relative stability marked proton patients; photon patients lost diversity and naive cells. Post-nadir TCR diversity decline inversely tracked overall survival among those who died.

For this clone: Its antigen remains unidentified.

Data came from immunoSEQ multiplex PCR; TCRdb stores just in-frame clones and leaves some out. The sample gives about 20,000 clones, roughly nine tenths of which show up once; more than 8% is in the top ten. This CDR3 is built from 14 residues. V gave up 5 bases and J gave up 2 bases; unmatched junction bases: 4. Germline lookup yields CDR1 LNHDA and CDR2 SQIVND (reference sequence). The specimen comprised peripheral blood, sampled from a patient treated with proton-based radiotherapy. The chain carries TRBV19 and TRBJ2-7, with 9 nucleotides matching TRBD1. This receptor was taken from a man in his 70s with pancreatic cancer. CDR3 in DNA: TGTGCCAGTAGTTCGGGGACAGGGACCTACGAGCAGTACTTC. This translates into CASSSGTGTYEQYF.